Here is one T cell receptor (beta chain) with its context. This clone's antigen is unknown. No base quality information exists; no much larger clone differs at one position. All donors were healthy Caucasians. The twin cohort consisted of three pairs of female monozygotic twins, all aged roughly 18 to 30 years. Positive isolation kits from Invitrogen were used to isolate the CD4+ and CD8+ T cell populations. Libraries were made using 5' RACE. This sample was sequenced with an Illumina HiSeq 2000. A universal primer binding site was introduced by template switching, and a unique molecular identifier was present in the final cDNA, enabling accurate counting of TCR cDNA molecules. First-strand cDNA for TCR alpha and beta chains was synthesized from specific primers in the conserved constant-segment region. To control for contamination, every cDNA library was double barcoded, receiving both a SMART-Mk sample barcode and Illumina barcodes. TruSeq adapter sequences along with Illumina sample barcodes were introduced in two successive PCR steps. The Illumina HiSeq platform was used with custom primers to sequence TCR alpha and beta cDNA libraries. Regarding the original processing steps: Raw reads were processed with MiGEC to extract unique molecular identifiers, and MiXCR was used to determine CDR3 positions. For each individual, recombination models were inferred using an EM algorithm with the repgenHMM and IGoR tools. The tcR package in R was used for shared clonotype analysis, with sharing normalized by the product of cloneset sizes. To study raw recombination without the effects of thymic and clonal selection, out-of-frame nonproductive sequences were analyzed. TCRdb passed the public sequencing reads through fastp at Q25 and MiXCR, retaining productive beta sequences. Entries are consolidated by CDR3 protein sequence, retaining the most common genes and DNA. TCRdb's processing, not the authors' own work, is the source of the V and J calls. The sample table holds 350,000 to 600,000 distinct CDR3 sequences, of which 12% to 15% were seen once. The ten top clones hold approximately 0.52% of the sample.

This sample is part of a study of identical twins (dated by TCRdb to the mid-2010s). Concerning the study at large: To test whether fetal clonotypes persist, the study used deep sequencing on TCR alpha and beta repertoires from monozygotic twins, unrelated adults of various ages, and cord blood. To rule out contamination, replicate twin experiments were performed at different times with different library preparation protocols.

The germline V gene gives CDR1 as MDHEN and CDR2 as SYDVKM. Its CDR3 holds 13 amino acids, cysteine through phenylalanine. Only the CDR3 part of the read is kept: 39 bases, read in frame from the first base. The junction shows trimming of 6 bases on V and 6 bases on J, plus 11 bases between the germline ends. General conclusions and limits of the study: Compared with coincidental sharing between unrelated individuals, an excess of low generation-probability sequences was observed among out-of-frame TCR alpha sequences shared between twins. Excess twin sharing in beta out-of-frame sequences was weaker because fewer shared sequences lowered the signal-to-noise ratio. In monozygotic twins, out-of-frame TCR alpha sharing was systematically underestimated by recombination models, although the models agreed with sharing between unrelated individuals. Fewer insertions were carried by abundant cord blood beta clonotypes; a weaker similar trend was observed in young adult naive repertoires, while no such trend was observed in memory repertoires. Because the same donors could not be followed over many years, the conclusions depended on cross-sectional statistical analysis. Zero-insertion analyses could be partly confounded by invariant T cells such as MAIT and iNKT, although diverse VJ usage argued against such confounding for most clonotypes.

These sequences were also reported in another study, on yellow fever vaccine responses in identical twins. From that second study: The T cell response to vaccination in identical twins was reported by the authors to appear partly convergent and partly personalized. Focusing on identical twins, the study followed the T cell clones that responded to the vaccine, and did so with precision.

The sequencing input was CD4+ T cells sorted from blood. Here the chain combines TRBV28 and TRBJ1-4; the D region possibly corresponds to TRBD1 (5 bases align). The sequence was collected from a woman younger than 35 in good health. The DNA reads TGTGCCAGCAGGGACGGGGGATATGAAAAACTGTTTTTT. Its amino acids are CASRDGGYEKLFF.